The 17 T cell receptor beta chains below come from one sample, sequenced in a study of identical twins. TCRdb recomputed calls from the 5' RACE reads with MiXCR, one row per CDR3 protein. The table lists fewer than 650,000 distinct CDR3 sequences, roughly 7.2% of them singletons, with 1.6% in the top ten. These same data were also listed under a study on yellow fever vaccine responses in identical twins.

Sequenced material: PBMCs. The origin of the receptors is a woman between 18 and 30 years old in good health.

This clonotype was counted many times. This chain links TRBV7-3 with TRBJ2-7, with D tentatively TRBD2 (5 bases). CDR1 is SGHTA, CDR2 FQGTGA, per germline. Trimming pared 2 bases from V and 2 bases from J, leaving 10 bases between. This CDR3 region has 14 residues. This chain's CDR3 is CASSLAGGAYEQYF. CDR3 DNA: TGTGCCAGCAGCTTAGCGGGCGGAGCCTACGAGCAGTACTTC.

This rearrangement joins TRBV6-5 to TRBJ1-1, with unresolved D. CDR1 and CDR2 from the germline V gene are MNHEY and SVGAGI. CDR3 length equals 11 residues. Trimming cost V 6 bases and J 8 bases, with 10 bases left between them. The CDR3 nucleotides are TGTGCCAGCAGAACTAACAGAGAAGCTTTCTTT. Amino acid sequence: CASRTNREAFF.

This clonotype was counted a few times. V is TRBV4-1 and J is TRBJ2-7; 11 nucleotides match TRBD2. The V segment lost 0 bases and the J segment 3 bases; nucleotides outside the gene matches: 4. Germline V gene sequence: CDR1 MGHRA, CDR2 YSYEKL. The CDR3 totals 16 residues. CDR3 sequence (DNA): TGCGCCAGCAGCCAAGATTGGGGGACTAGCGGCTACGAGCAGTACTTC. This encodes CASSQDWGTSGYEQYF.

In its sample, this clonotype was seen a few times. The chain has TRBV6-1 and TRBJ1-5, with a possible D match to TRBD1 (6 bases). Germline CDR1 is MNHNS and CDR2 is SASEGT. CDR3 size: 14 residues. V was cut by 6 bases and J by 6 bases, with 15 bases left in between. DNA of the CDR3: TGTGCCAGCAGAGTATGGGAAGGGGGTCAGCCCCAGCATTTT. Protein product: CASRVWEGGQPQHF.

The chain links TRBV29-1 to TRBJ2-1; possibly TRBD1 for D (6 bases). This CDR3 comprises 12 residues. The germline V and J ends were trimmed by 3 bases and 7 bases, with 10 bases remaining between them. Per germline, CDR1 SQVTM and CDR2 ANQGSEA. CDR3 sequence: CSVDGQGNEQFF. CDR3 bases: TGCAGCGTTGACGGGCAGGGGAATGAGCAGTTCTTC.

This clonotype turned up a few times. J is TRBJ2-7 and V is TRBV5-5, with D uncertain. This CDR3 region has 13 residues. In germline, CDR1 is SGHKS, CDR2 YYEKEE (reference sequence). V was shortened by 0 bases and J by 2 bases, with 6 bases between the two germline ends. The DNA of the CDR3 is TGTGCCAGCAGCTTGGAAGCCACCTACGAGCAGTACTTC. It is translated as CASSLEATYEQYF.

This clonotype has a count of ten or more. This chain joins TRBV6-1 and TRBJ2-3, with D perhaps assigned TRBD1 or TRBD2 (6 bases each). The germline V gene encodes CDR1 MNHNS and CDR2 SASEGT. V gave up 4 bases and J gave up 7 bases, with 15 bases separating them. This CDR3 is built from 14 residues. The CDR3 region is CASSGPRRDNTQYF. CDR3 coding DNA: TGTGCCAGCAGTGGCCCGAGGAGGGACAATACGCAGTATTTT.

Here the CDR3 reads CSVEVGGSETQYF. DNA of the CDR3: TGCAGCGTTGAAGTGGGGGGATCGGAGACCCAGTACTTC. The chain links TRBV29-1 to TRBJ2-5, with D tentatively TRBD2 (6 bases). Germline CDR1 SQVTM, CDR2 ANQGSEA. The CDR3 is made up of 13 amino acids. V was cut by 1 base and J by 5 bases, with 11 bases left in between.

The table lists this clonotype with many counts. The chain recombines TRBV28 with TRBJ2-5; D gene unclear. The V and J ends lost 3 bases and 1 base respectively, with 6 bases between them. This CDR3 has 13 amino acids. Germline CDR1 MDHEN, CDR2 SYDVKM. Here the CDR3 reads CASSLYGQETQYF. CDR3 in DNA: TGTGCCAGCAGTTTGTATGGCCAAGAGACCCAGTACTTC.

At least ten counts were recorded for this clonotype. This chain uses TRBV25-1 with TRBJ2-3; D possibly matches TRBD1 or TRBD2 (5 bases each). The germline gives CDR1 MGHDK, CDR2 SYGVNS. The germline V and J ends were trimmed by 2 bases and 1 base, with 13 bases remaining between them. This CDR3 contains 16 residues. This chain's CDR3 is CASSEVKGTRTDTQYF. CDR3 sequence (DNA): TGTGCCAGCAGTGAAGTCAAGGGGACCCGCACAGATACGCAGTATTTT.

CDR3 nucleotides: TGTGCCAGCAACCGACAGGGTGGTACCGGGGAGCTGTTTTTT. Protein product: CASNRQGGTGELFF. The chain couples TRBV6-1 to TRBJ2-2, with 7 bases lining up with TRBD1. In germline, CDR1 is MNHNS, CDR2 SASEGT. The CDR3 extends over 14 amino acids. The ends lost 7 bases at V and 5 bases at J; junction bases unmatched: 7.

This clonotype was recorded at least ten times. The rearrangement joins TRBV5-1 to TRBJ2-1; D remains unclear. The CDR3 has 14 residues. Trimming pared 0 bases from V and 1 base from J, leaving 5 bases between. Looked up from germline, CDR1 is SGHRS and CDR2 is YFSETQ. This CDR3 reads CASSLDGSYNEQFF. In DNA form, the CDR3 reads TGCGCCAGCAGCTTGGATGGGTCCTACAATGAGCAGTTCTTC.

CDR3 in amino acids: CATSDRTSGPLDTQYF. The CDR3 bases are TGTGCCACCAGTGACCGGACTAGCGGCCCTCTAGATACGCAGTATTTT. The chain is built from TRBV24-1 and TRBJ2-3; 10 bases match TRBD2. V shed 4 bases and J 5 bases; nucleotides not matched to a gene: 8. CDR3 size: 16 residues. CDR1 and CDR2 (germline): KGHDR, SFDVKD.

This clonotype was recorded only once. The V call is TRBV7-6, the J call TRBJ2-7; TRBD2 matches 8 bases. From germline, CDR1 is SGHVS and CDR2 FNYEAQ. The CDR3 totals 18 residues. V trimming: 5 bases; J trimming: 4 bases; junction bases outside the gene matches: 19. CDR3: CASSPRNGLAGAGYEQYF. The CDR3, as DNA: TGTGCCAGCAGCCCGCGAAACGGACTAGCCGGAGCTGGATACGAGCAGTACTTC.

This clonotype has ten or more counts. The gene calls are TRBV20-1 and TRBJ1-1; D not certain. Trimming took off 5 bases at V and 0 bases at J, with 7 bases between the two ends. This CDR3 contains 12 residues. CDR1 DFQATT and CDR2 SNEGSKA come from the germline V gene (reference sequence). CDR3 nucleotides: TGCAGTGCTCCCCGTATGAACACTGAAGCTTTCTTT. It encodes CSAPRMNTEAFF.

The chain carries TRBV6-1 and TRBJ2-7; perhaps D is TRBD1 or TRBD2 (5 bases each). The CDR3 is 13 amino acids. The V end was cut by 6 bases, the J end by 0 bases, with 9 bases between. Germline assignment: CDR1 MNHNS and CDR2 SASEGT. The CDR3 sequence is CASRDTSSYEQYF. CDR3 nucleotide sequence: TGTGCCAGCAGGGACACTAGCTCCTACGAGCAGTACTTC.

The chain employs TRBV20-1 and TRBJ2-3; 8 nucleotides align to TRBD1. V shed 5 bases and J 2 bases; nucleotides not matched to a gene: 12. Germline assignment: CDR1 DFQATT and CDR2 SNEGSKA (reference sequence). This CDR3 contains 16 residues. The CDR3 here is CSAPPIQGAHTDTQYF. CDR3 DNA sequence: TGCAGTGCTCCGCCTATTCAGGGGGCGCACACAGATACGCAGTATTTT.